This TCR beta chain came from a study of T-cell memory formation after mild COVID-19. CDR3 length equals 14 residues. V was shortened by 2 bases and J by 5 bases, with 9 bases between the two germline ends. CDR1 and CDR2 (germline): MRHNA, SNTAGT. One entry per CDR3 protein results from TCRdb running MiXCR on the 5' RACE reads. Among roughly 310,000 distinct CDR3 sequences listed, more than 15% were seen once. Sequenced material: PBMCs or a T cell subset sorted from them (not recorded which). The receptor was isolated from a man aged 18 to 35 who had mild COVID-19 (a few samples of this study predate the infection). Cell type and time point are not known. The chain links TRBV6-4 to TRBJ2-2; possible D gene TRBD1, 7 bases. This CDR3 is CASSDQGGTGELFF. CDR3 in DNA: TGTGCCAGCAGTGACCAGGGGGGAACCGGGGAGCTGTTTTTT.